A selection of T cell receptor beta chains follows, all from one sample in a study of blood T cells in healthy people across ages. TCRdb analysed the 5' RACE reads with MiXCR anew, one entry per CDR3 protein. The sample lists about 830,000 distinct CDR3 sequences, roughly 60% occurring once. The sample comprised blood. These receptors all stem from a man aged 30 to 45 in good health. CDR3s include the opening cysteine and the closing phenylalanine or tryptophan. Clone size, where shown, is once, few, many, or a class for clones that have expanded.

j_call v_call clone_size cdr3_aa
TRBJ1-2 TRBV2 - CASSPTGGSYTF
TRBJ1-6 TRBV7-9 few CASSPASSSYNSPLHF
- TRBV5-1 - CASSLGGDSGVSYEQYF
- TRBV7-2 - CASSTVVGPAGAYYEQYF
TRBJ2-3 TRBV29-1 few CSVVLLTTDTQYF
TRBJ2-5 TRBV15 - CATSRDAGVRETQYF
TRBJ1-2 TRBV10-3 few CAISESSQGYGYTF
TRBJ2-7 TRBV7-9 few CASSLGHRAGYEQYF
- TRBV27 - CASSFKQGLSYEQYF
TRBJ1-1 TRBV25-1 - CASTRGGVTEAFF
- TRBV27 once CASSFNPRYEQYF
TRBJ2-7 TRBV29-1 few CSVALGQGAYEQYF
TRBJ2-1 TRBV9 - CASSAPGPSEQFF
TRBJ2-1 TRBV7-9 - CASTSGYSYNEQFF
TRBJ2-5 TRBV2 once CASRTAGLETQYF
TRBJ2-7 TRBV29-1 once CSVPGQGVTYEQYF
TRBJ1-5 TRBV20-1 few CSAKGYSNQPQHF
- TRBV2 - CASSEGGLDYEQYF
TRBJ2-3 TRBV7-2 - CASRGLDPSQYF
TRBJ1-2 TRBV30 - CAWRQGKAGYTF
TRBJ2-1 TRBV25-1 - CASSAFQSSTGGALNEQFF
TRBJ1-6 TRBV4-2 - CASSPNEGDNSPLHF
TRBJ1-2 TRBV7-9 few CASSTDRGDGYTF
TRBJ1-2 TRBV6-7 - CASSPRQGPRGGYTF
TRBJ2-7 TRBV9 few CASSVSGTGYEQYF
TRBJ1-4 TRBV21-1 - CASSKPGSRSEKLFF
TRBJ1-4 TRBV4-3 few CASSQFGGNEKLFF
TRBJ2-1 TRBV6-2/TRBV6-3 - CASRVWGDPKEQFF
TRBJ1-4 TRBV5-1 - CASSLRGDKSEKLFF
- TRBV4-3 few CASSHWTSGGTYNEQYF
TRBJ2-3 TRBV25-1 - CASSDVAGTTSTDTQYF
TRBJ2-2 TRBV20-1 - CSARDPGPPNTGELFF
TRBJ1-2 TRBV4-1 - CASSQEKRGWDGYTF
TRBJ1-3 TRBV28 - CASRDSHSGNTIYF
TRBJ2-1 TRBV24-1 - CATSDGSGEEQFF
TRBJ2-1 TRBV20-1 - CSARGTGTGSRISYNEQFF
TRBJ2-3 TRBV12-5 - CASAFYPRLAGDTDTQYF
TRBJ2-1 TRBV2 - CASTRGHPEQFF
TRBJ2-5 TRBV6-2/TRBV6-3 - CASSYRQGKAYF
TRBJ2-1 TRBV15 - CATSRVVAGPLIRNEQFF
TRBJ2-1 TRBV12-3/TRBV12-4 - CASSILAGGPNEQFF
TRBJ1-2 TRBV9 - CASSVGGAPNYGYTF
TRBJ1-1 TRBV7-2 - CASVQGEWGTEAFF
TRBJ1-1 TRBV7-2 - CASSGSSMNTEAFF
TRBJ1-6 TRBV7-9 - CASSLGPADYNSPLHF
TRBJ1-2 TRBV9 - CASSVEDWGQHYGYTF
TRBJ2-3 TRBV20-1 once CSAPEWSTDTQYF
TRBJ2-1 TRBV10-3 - CAISESRTDDNEQFF
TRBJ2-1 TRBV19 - CASSIRGGVSYNEQFF
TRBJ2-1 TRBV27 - CASSFRAGTYNEQFF
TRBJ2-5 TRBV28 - CASSLTGRGRETQYF
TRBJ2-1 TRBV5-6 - CASRPDRGTYNEQFF
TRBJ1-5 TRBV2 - CASKQAGYSNQPQHF
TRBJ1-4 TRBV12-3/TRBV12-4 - CASGGTGRNEKLFF
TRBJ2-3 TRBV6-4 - CASSEEAEGTDTQYF
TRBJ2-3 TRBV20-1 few CSARGTRYPGTDTQYF
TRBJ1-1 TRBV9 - CASSPSGGSYTEAFF
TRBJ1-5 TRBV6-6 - CASSFTLTGNQPQHF
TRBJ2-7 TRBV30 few CASRGGTYEQYF